Included here is one TCR beta chain sequence, with context. This entry comes from a study of CD8 T cells in Susac syndrome. Reverse transcription of roughly 0.5 to 1 ug RNA was carried out with random hexamers. TCRdb fed the immunoSEQ multiplex PCR reads into MiXCR, producing one record per CDR3 protein. The data contain 250,000 or so distinct CDR3 sequences, 80% to 95% of them singletons. The CDR3 has 11 amino acids. Trimming pared 4 bases from V and 6 bases from J, leaving 10 bases between. The V gene's germline CDR1 is GTSNPN and CDR2 SVGIG (reference sequence). Sequencing of TCR beta drew on CD8+ and CD4+ T cells from blood.

The source material was CD4+ T cells from PBMCs. This receptor was identified in a human donor with multiple sclerosis. This rearrangement joins TRBV30 to TRBJ2-7; tentatively, D is TRBD1 (6 bases). The CDR3 DNA sequence: TGTGCCTGGACCCTAGGGGGCGAGCAGTACTTC. This codes for CAWTLGGEQYF.